This note documents a single T cell receptor (beta chain) sequence. This record belongs to a study of Ad26.COV2.S vaccination and SARS-CoV-2 variants. Treatment given: roughly 18 received Ad26.COV2.S at low or high dose, single or two shots; roughly five received placebo; per-sample allocation not given. After the first vaccine or placebo injection, samples were drawn on day 63. Sequencing used immunoSEQ multiplex PCR; TCRdb keeps in-frame clones, though not all of them. The data show some 350,000 clones, with roughly 85% seen just once and roughly 3.3% held by the top ten. Here the sequenced sample was peripheral blood, taken in a trial of Ad26.COV2.S vaccine versus placebo. The sequence derives from a person between 18 and 59 years old who received the Ad26.COV2.S COVID-19 vaccine or a placebo.

The CDR3 region has the DNA TGTGCCAGCAGCTTGTACAGATCGGGGGGTCTTCAGCCCCAGCATTTT. The encoded protein is CASSLYRSGGLQPQHF. The J gene is TRBJ1-5, the V gene TRBV5-6, with D possibly matching TRBD1 (5 bases). The CDR3 is made up of 16 amino acids. V lost 1 base, J lost 6 bases, and 17 bases lay in between. The V gene's germline CDR1 is SGHDT and CDR2 YYEEEE.